Listed below are T cell receptor beta chains from one sample, sequenced in a study of blood T cell repertoires in COVID-19. The table came from immunoSEQ multiplex PCR; TCRdb's copy has only in-frame clones and leaves some out. This table has fewer than 200,000 clones, 80% to 90% appearing once. Source material: peripheral blood. These TCRs come from a young man who had recovered from COVID-19. Each CDR3 is given with its conserved first and last residue. A D gene is named only where the DNA matches it firmly. Clone size appears in some rows only: once, few, many, or a class for an expanded clone.

d_call,clone_size,j_call,v_call,cdr3_nt,cdr3_aa
NA,once,TRBJ2-1,TRBV25-1,TGTGCCAGCAGTGAATCAGGACAAGGAAACAATGAGCAGTTCTTC,CASSESGQGNNEQFF
TRBD2,NA,TRBJ2-1,TRBV25-1,TGTGCCAGCAGTGAATTCACTAGCGGGAGCTCCTACAATGAGCAGTTCTTC,CASSEFTSGSSYNEQFF
NA,NA,TRBJ1-5,TRBV11-2,TGTGCCAGCAGCTTAGATCGTGGAGGAAATCAGCCCCAGCATTTT,CASSLDRGGNQPQHF
TRBD1,NA,TRBJ2-1,TRBV6-6,TGTGCCAGCAGCCGACAGGGCTACAATGAGCAGTTCTTC,CASSRQGYNEQFF
TRBD1,once,TRBJ2-7,TRBV5-4,TGTGCCAGCAGCGATGGGGACAGGGAGTTCTCCTACGAGCAGTACTTC,CASSDGDREFSYEQYF
TRBD1,NA,TRBJ1-2,TRBV6-5,TGTGCCAGCGGGGACAGACTCTATGGCTACACCTTC,CASGDRLYGYTF
TRBD2,NA,TRBJ2-1,TRBV28,TGTGCCAGCAGTACTAGCGGGAGCGGAGGCAATGAGCAGTTCTTC,CASSTSGSGGNEQFF
NA,once,TRBJ2-7,TRBV21-1,TGTGCCAGCAGCAGACTATTGACAGGGGATCCCTACGAGCAGTACTTC,CASSRLLTGDPYEQYF
TRBD2,NA,TRBJ2-1,TRBV11-2,TGTGCCAGCAGCTCGATTTTGCGGGAGGGCCTATACAATGAGCAGTTCTTC,CASSSILREGLYNEQFF
NA,once,TRBJ2-1,TRBV7-6,TGTGCCAGCAGCTTAAGACCCTCGGGTCGCTCCTACAATGAGCAGTTCTTC,CASSLRPSGRSYNEQFF
NA,once,TRBJ2-2,TRBV24-1,TGTGCCACCAGGCAGGCTACCGGGGAGCTGTTTTTT,CATRQATGELFF
NA,NA,TRBJ2-2,TRBV6-2/TRBV6-3,TGTGCCAGCAGTCCGGGACTTCTCGGTGGGGAGCTGTTTTTT,CASSPGLLGGELFF
TRBD1,NA,TRBJ2-6,TRBV19,TGTGCCAGTAGTTCCATCCGGGACAGCCTTCCTGGGGCCAACGTCCTGACTTTC,CASSSIRDSLPGANVLTF
TRBD1,NA,TRBJ2-7,TRBV10-3,TGTGCCATCAGTGAAGCGGGACAGGGGGCCTACGAGCAGTACTTC,CAISEAGQGAYEQYF
TRBD1,NA,TRBJ2-7,TRBV15,TGTGCCACCAGCTCCCGGACAGGGGGATACGAGCAGTACTTC,CATSSRTGGYEQYF
TRBD1,NA,TRBJ2-4,TRBV7-9,TGTGCCAGCAGCCCTAAGGACAGGGAGGCCAAAAACATTCAGTACTTC,CASSPKDREAKNIQYF
TRBD2,NA,TRBJ2-7,TRBV19,TGTGCCAGTAGTATTATTAGCGGGAGTACCTACGAGCAGTACTTC,CASSIISGSTYEQYF
TRBD2,once,TRBJ2-1,TRBV5-1,TGCGCCAGCAGCTTTTTTGGACTAGCGAGCCATTGGGACAATGAGCAGTTCTTC,CASSFFGLASHWDNEQFF
NA,NA,TRBJ2-1,TRBV11-2,TGTGCCAGCAGCTTAAACGGGGAGATATCAGGTGAGCAGTTCTTC,CASSLNGEISGEQFF
TRBD2,NA,TRBJ2-1,TRBV18,TGTGCCAGCTCACCACCTAAAGTACTAGCGGGAGACAATGAGCAGTTCTTC,CASSPPKVLAGDNEQFF
TRBD2,NA,TRBJ2-2,TRBV4-1,TGCGCCAGCCGCCAGCCCCCGGGGGGGGGCACCGGGGAGCTGTTTTTT,CASRQPPGGGTGELFF
TRBD1,NA,TRBJ1-4,TRBV12-5,TGTGCTAGTGGTTCAAGAGCGAACAGGGGAGAAAAACTGTTTTTT,CASGSRANRGEKLFF
NA,NA,TRBJ2-7,TRBV7-9,TGTGCCAGCAGCTTACCTTCGCCCCCGGGCGAGCAGTACTTC,CASSLPSPPGEQYF
NA,NA,TRBJ2-3,TRBV29-1,TGCAGCGTTGGTAAGATGAGATCAGATACGCAGTATTTT,CSVGKMRSDTQYF
NA,few,TRBJ2-6,TRBV28,TGTGCCAGCAGTTTCCCCCCCAGGGCCGGGGCCAACGTCCTGACTTTC,CASSFPPRAGANVLTF
NA,NA,TRBJ2-7,TRBV29-1,TGCAGCGCCCCGATGTGGGCCCCGCCCTACGAGCAGTACTTC,CSAPMWAPPYEQYF
NA,NA,TRBJ2-3,TRBV27,TGTGCCAGCAGTTTCCTTGGGGGCTGGGCAGATACGCAGTATTTT,CASSFLGGWADTQYF
NA,NA,TRBJ1-2,TRBV27,TGTGCCAGCAGTCCCTCAGGGCTGGGTGGCTACACCTTC,CASSPSGLGGYTF
NA,NA,TRBJ1-1,TRBV28,TGTGCCAGCTTACTTAACACTGAAGCTTTCTTT,CASLLNTEAFF
NA,once,TRBJ2-1,TRBV5-6,TGTGCCAGCGTCCTCCGACACTCCTACAATGAGCAGTTCTTC,CASVLRHSYNEQFF
NA,NA,TRBJ2-1,TRBV6-5,TGTGCCAGCAGTTACCTCGCGGTTCCCCCTTACAATGAGCAGTTCTTC,CASSYLAVPPYNEQFF
NA,NA,TRBJ2-2,TRBV7-3,TGTGCCAGCAGCCCCCCGGAGGGATTGAACACCGGGGAGCTGTTTTTT,CASSPPEGLNTGELFF
NA,NA,TRBJ1-3,TRBV7-8,TGTGCCAGCAGTTCCATATCGGGAGGTGTGCGTGGAAACACCATATATTTT,CASSSISGGVRGNTIYF
NA,NA,TRBJ2-7,TRBV2,TGTGCCAGCAGTCAGGTGAGCTCCTACGAGCAGTACTTC,CASSQVSSYEQYF
TRBD1,NA,TRBJ1-2,TRBV7-9,TGTGCCAGCAGCATGGACAGGGCCTCTTTTGGCTACACCTTC,CASSMDRASFGYTF
NA,NA,TRBJ2-5,TRBV5-4,TGTGCCAGCCTTCGGGATATAGGGGAGACCCAGTACTTC,CASLRDIGETQYF
NA,NA,TRBJ1-1,TRBV29-1,TGCAGCGCCGATTCTACAGGGTATGGCACTGAAGCTTTCTTT,CSADSTGYGTEAFF
TRBD1,NA,TRBJ2-5,TRBV27,TGTGCCAGCAGTTTTCGGACAGGGCAAGAGACCCAGTACTTC,CASSFRTGQETQYF
NA,NA,TRBJ1-3,TRBV6-5,TGTGCCAGCAGCCCCACAGGGATCTCTGGAAACACCATATATTTT,CASSPTGISGNTIYF
TRBD2,NA,TRBJ2-2,TRBV19,TGTGCCAGTAGTTTGGTAGCGGGAGTGGAGACCGGGGAGCTGTTTTTT,CASSLVAGVETGELFF
NA,once,TRBJ1-3,TRBV10-3,TGTGCCATCACTTCCGGAAACACCATATATTTT,CAITSGNTIYF
TRBD2,NA,TRBJ2-3,TRBV5-8,TGTGCCAGCAGGTTGGGACTAGCCGGCACAGATACGCAGTATTTT,CASRLGLAGTDTQYF
NA,NA,TRBJ2-5,TRBV10-3,TGTGCCATCAGTGGGACTGTACAAGAGACCCAGTACTTC,CAISGTVQETQYF
TRBD1,NA,TRBJ1-4,TRBV27,TGTGCCAGCAGTCTTAGACCGGGACAGGGTGGTGAAAAACTGTTTTTT,CASSLRPGQGGEKLFF
NA,NA,TRBJ2-5,TRBV10-1,TGCGCCAGCAGTTTACAGTGGGAGACCCAGTACTTC,CASSLQWETQYF
TRBD1,NA,TRBJ2-5,TRBV29-1,TGCAGCGTAACTCATGGGACAGGGCTGGAGACCCAGTACTTC,CSVTHGTGLETQYF
NA,NA,TRBJ2-2,TRBV12-3/TRBV12-4,TGTGCCAGCAGCTCAGTCTCCACCGGGGAGCTGTTTTTT,CASSSVSTGELFF
TRBD1,NA,TRBJ2-5,TRBV19,TGTGCCAGTAGTGGGACAGCTAAAGAGACCCAGTACTTC,CASSGTAKETQYF
NA,NA,TRBJ1-2,TRBV29-1,TGCAGCGTTGCGGGGATTGGTGACTATGGCTACACCTTC,CSVAGIGDYGYTF
NA,NA,TRBJ1-5,TRBV6-1,TGTGCCAGCAGTGAAGCTTACGGTAGCAATCAGCCCCAGCATTTT,CASSEAYGSNQPQHF
NA,NA,TRBJ1-5,TRBV24-1,TGTGCCACCAGTGATTTGAAGGGGCCGAGCAATCAGCCCCAGCATTTT,CATSDLKGPSNQPQHF
NA,NA,TRBJ2-5,TRBV2,TGTGCCAGCAGTGAAAGTTGGGCGTCCCAAGAGACCCAGTACTTC,CASSESWASQETQYF
NA,NA,TRBJ2-7,TRBV10-3,TGTGCCATCAGTGACTATGACAGGATGCGGCCCTCCTACGAGCAGTACTTC,CAISDYDRMRPSYEQYF
NA,NA,TRBJ2-1,TRBV6-6,TGTGCCAGCAGATCCTTGGCGGCTAGCTCCTACAATGAGCAGTTCTTC,CASRSLAASSYNEQFF
NA,NA,TRBJ1-6,TRBV2,TGTGCCAGCAGTCCGGCGGATGGTTCCTATAATTCACCCCTCCACTTT,CASSPADGSYNSPLHF
TRBD1,NA,TRBJ2-1,TRBV7-2,TGTGCCAGCAGCCCCCGGACAGGGAGCTCCTACAATGAGCAGTTCTTC,CASSPRTGSSYNEQFF